Given below is one T cell receptor (beta chain) in context. No antigen is known for it. The sampling schedule covered blood at baseline, cycle 4 day 1, and cycle 7 day 1. This CDR3 region has 13 residues. J lost 4 bases, V lost 4 bases, and 3 bases had no gene match. CDR1 is LNHDA and CDR2 is SQIVND in the germline V gene (reference sequence). Some clones are missing from TCRdb's copy, which holds only in-frame ones; the method was immunoSEQ multiplex PCR. The sample has 75,000 or so clones, roughly 81% seen once. This specimen belongs to a study of OX40 agonist ivuxolimab in advanced cancers. General observations from the study: More expanded clones were seen, on average, in CD8+ T cells than in CD4+.

The sequence was collected from an adult with an advanced solid tumor such as melanoma, head and neck, liver or kidney cancer. This rearrangement joins TRBV19 to TRBJ1-2; TRBD1 matches 7 bases. Here the sequenced sample was CD4+ or CD8+ T cells sorted from blood, taken in a trial of the OX40 agonist ivuxolimab. The DNA of the CDR3 is TGTGCCAGTAGTACACAGGGGACCTATGGCTACACCTTC. It encodes CASSTQGTYGYTF.